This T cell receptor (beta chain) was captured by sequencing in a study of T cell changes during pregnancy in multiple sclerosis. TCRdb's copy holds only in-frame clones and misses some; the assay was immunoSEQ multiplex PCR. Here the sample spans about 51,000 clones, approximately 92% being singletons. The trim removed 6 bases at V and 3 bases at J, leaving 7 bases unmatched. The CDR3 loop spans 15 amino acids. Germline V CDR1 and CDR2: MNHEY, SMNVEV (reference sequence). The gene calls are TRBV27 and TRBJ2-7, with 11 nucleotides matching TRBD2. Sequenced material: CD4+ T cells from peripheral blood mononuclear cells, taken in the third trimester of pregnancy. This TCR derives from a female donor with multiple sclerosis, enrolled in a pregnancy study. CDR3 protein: CASRPGTSGNYEQYF. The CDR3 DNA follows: TGTGCCAGCAGACCCGGGACTAGCGGAAACTACGAGCAGTACTTC.